The 7 T cell receptor beta chains below all came from one sample that was sequenced in a study of shared clonotypes between healthy human individuals. Measured with immunoSEQ multiplex PCR; TCRdb has only the in-frame clones, and not every one. This table has 550,000 to 700,000 clones, 55% to 85% appearing once. The source material was memory CD4+ T cells sorted from blood. Sample subset: CD45RA-negative fraction. Receptors originate from a woman in her thirties in good health.

This rearrangement joins TRBV10-1 to TRBJ2-2, with a possible D match to TRBD1 (5 bases). The V gene's germline CDR1 is WNHNN and CDR2 SYGVQD (reference sequence). CDR3 size: 13 residues. V was clipped by 5 bases and J by 7 bases, with 11 bases between them. The CDR3 spells CASSSRENGELFF. The CDR3 nucleotides are TGCGCCAGCAGTTCCAGGGAAAACGGGGAGCTGTTTTTT.

The chain joins TRBV18 to TRBJ2-7, with 9 bases fitting TRBD1. The CDR3 has 12 amino acids. Unmatched junction bases numbered 0, after V lost 4 bases and J lost 5 bases. Germline CDR1 reads KGHSH; CDR2 reads LQKENI. The DNA for the CDR3 is TGTGCCAGCTCACGACAGGGGGACGAGCAGTACTTC. It translates to CASSRQGDEQYF.

The CDR3 region has the DNA TGTGCCAGCAGTTTAGTTAGAACGAACACCGGGGAGCTGTTTTTT. It specifies CASSLVRTNTGELFF. This chain uses TRBV27 with TRBJ2-2; no clear D. Trimming removed 2 bases from V and 0 bases from J, with 7 bases in between. Germline values: CDR1 MNHEY, CDR2 SMNVEV (reference sequence). This CDR3 spans 15 amino acids.

This clone was observed a handful of times. The CDR3 is CASSDSLISVMGDTEAFF. The CDR3, as DNA: TGTGCCAGCAGTGACTCCCTTATTTCGGTGATGGGGGACACTGAAGCTTTCTTT. The chain uses TRBV6-4 and TRBJ1-1; the D gene is possibly TRBD1 (5 bases). Germline V CDR1 and CDR2: MRHNA, SNTAGT. V shed 0 bases and J shed 3 bases, with 20 bases lying between them. The CDR3 runs 18 residues.

The chain joins TRBV5-1 to TRBJ2-5; D may be TRBD1 (5 bases). This CDR3 spans 14 amino acids. Trimming shortened V by 4 bases and J by 4 bases, and 14 bases separated the two germline ends. Germline CDR1 is SGHRS and CDR2 is YFSETQ. CDR3 amino acids: CASSRTKGPETQYF. Written as DNA, the CDR3 is TGCGCCAGCAGCCGGACCAAGGGGCCAGAGACCCAGTACTTC.

This clone was observed a single time. This rearrangement joins TRBV30 to TRBJ2-7, with D possibly TRBD2 on 6 matching bases. This CDR3 spans 14 amino acids. The V end was cut by 3 bases, the J end by 2 bases, with 14 bases between. Per germline, CDR1 GTSNPN and CDR2 SVGIG (reference sequence). CDR3 DNA sequence: TGTGCCTGGAGCCAGGCGGGGAACCCCTACGAGCAGTACTTC. Protein sequence: CAWSQAGNPYEQYF.

CDR3 in amino acids: CASSQEVSPYEQYF. Written as DNA, the CDR3 is TGCGCCAGCAGCCAAGAGGTGAGTCCCTACGAGCAGTACTTC. The gene calls are TRBV4-1 and TRBJ2-7; no clear D. Trimming left V 0 bases short and J 2 bases short, with 8 bases between. Germline loops: CDR1 MGHRA, CDR2 YSYEKL. CDR3 length equals 14 residues.